This T cell receptor beta chain originates from a study of blood T cells in healthy people across ages. The CDR3 totals 15 residues. After removal of 2 bases from V and 6 bases from J, the junction contained 8 bases not matched to a gene. Germline CDR1 SGHRS, CDR2 YFSETQ. A J-beta primer mix and a sample-barcoded 5' primer were used in a second PCR of roughly 7 to 12 cycles. In TCRdb, the 5' RACE reads were re-called with MiXCR into one record per CDR3 protein. The repertoire holds hundreds of thousands of distinct CDR3 sequences, about 61% seen once, with about 26% in the top ten. This chain joins TRBV5-1 and TRBJ2-1; TRBD1 matches 7 bases. The sample comprised blood. The receptor's source is a man aged 35-49 years in good health. The CDR3 nucleotides are TGCGCCAGCAGCTTCGGACAGGCCACCTTCAATGAGCAGTTCTTC. This codes for CASSFGQATFNEQFF.